This T cell receptor (beta chain) appears in the sequencing data of a study of cytomegalovirus exposure and HLA in healthy donors. Amplification used 60 Vbeta primers and 13 Jbeta primers. Sequencing used immunoSEQ multiplex PCR; TCRdb keeps in-frame clones, though not all of them. The table has approximately 170,000 clones, 85% seen once; the top ten hold 1%. The sample holds one count of this clone. Germline values: CDR1 LNHDA, CDR2 SQIVND (reference sequence). The CDR3 extends over 14 amino acids. The V end was cut by 6 bases, the J end by 5 bases, with 13 bases between. The sequenced material came from PBMCs. The chain combines TRBV19 with TRBJ1-4; the D gene is possibly TRBD1 (5 bases). This TCR derives from a boy aged 2-9 years in good health and CMV-seronegative. Here the CDR3 reads CASSESGTNEKLFF. The CDR3, as DNA: TGTGCCAGTAGCGAAAGCGGGACGAATGAAAAACTGTTTTTT. The whole variable domain, filled in from reference TRBV19 and TRBJ1-4, reads DGGITQSPKYLFRKEGQNVTLSCEQNLNHDAMYWYRQDPGQGLRLIYYSQIVNDFQKGDIAEGYSVSREKKESFPLTVTSAQKNPTAFYLCASSESGTNEKLFFGSGTQLSVL.